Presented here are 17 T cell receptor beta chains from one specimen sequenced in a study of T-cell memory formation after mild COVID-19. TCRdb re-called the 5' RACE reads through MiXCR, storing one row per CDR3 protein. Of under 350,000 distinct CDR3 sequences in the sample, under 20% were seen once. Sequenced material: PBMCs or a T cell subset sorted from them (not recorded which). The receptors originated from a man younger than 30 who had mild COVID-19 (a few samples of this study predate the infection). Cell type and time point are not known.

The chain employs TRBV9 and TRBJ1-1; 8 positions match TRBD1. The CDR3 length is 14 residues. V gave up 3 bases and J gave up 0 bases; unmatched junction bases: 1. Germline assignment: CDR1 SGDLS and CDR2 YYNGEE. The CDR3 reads CASSGTGLNTEAFF. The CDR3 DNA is TGTGCCAGCAGCGGGACAGGGCTGAACACTGAAGCTTTCTTT.

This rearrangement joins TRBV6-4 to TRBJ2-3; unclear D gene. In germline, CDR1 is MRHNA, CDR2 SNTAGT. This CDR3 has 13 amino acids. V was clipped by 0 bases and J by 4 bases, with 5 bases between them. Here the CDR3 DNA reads TGTGCCAGCAGTGACTCTCGGGCAGATACGCAGTATTTT. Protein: CASSDSRADTQYF.

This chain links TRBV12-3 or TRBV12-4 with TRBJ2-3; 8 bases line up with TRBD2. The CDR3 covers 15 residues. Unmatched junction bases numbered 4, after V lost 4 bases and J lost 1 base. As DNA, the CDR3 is TGTGCCAGCAGTTGGGCAGCGGGGGGCACAGATACGCAGTATTTT. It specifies CASSWAAGGTDTQYF.

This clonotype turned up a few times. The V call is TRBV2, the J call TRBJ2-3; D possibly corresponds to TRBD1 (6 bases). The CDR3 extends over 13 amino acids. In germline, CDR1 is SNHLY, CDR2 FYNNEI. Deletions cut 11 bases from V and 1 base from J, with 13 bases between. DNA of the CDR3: TGTGCCCGCCGGGACACGGGCACAGATACGCAGTATTTT. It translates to CARRDTGTDTQYF.

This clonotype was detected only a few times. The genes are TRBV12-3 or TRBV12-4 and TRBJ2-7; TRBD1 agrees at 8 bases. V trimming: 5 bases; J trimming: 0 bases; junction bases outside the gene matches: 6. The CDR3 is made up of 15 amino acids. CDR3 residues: CASSRTGQSSYEQYF. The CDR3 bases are TGTGCCAGCAGTCGGACAGGGCAAAGCTCCTACGAGCAGTACTTC.

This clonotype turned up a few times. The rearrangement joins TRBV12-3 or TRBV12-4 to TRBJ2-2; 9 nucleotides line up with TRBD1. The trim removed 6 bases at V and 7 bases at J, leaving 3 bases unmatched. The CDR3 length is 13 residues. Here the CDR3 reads CASRRQGGGELFF. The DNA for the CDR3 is TGTGCCAGCAGGCGACAGGGGGGCGGGGAGCTGTTTTTT.

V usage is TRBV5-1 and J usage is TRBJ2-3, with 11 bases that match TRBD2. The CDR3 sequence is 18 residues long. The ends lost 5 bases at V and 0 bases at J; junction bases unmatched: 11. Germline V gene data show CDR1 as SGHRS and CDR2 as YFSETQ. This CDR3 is CASRRLVAGGPSTDTQYF. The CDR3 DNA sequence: TGCGCCAGCAGAAGACTGGTAGCGGGGGGGCCTAGCACAGATACGCAGTATTTT.

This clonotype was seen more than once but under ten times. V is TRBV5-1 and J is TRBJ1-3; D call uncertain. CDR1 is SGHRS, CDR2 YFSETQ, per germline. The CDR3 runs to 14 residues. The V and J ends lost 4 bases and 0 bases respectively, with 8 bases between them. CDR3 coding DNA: TGCGCCAGCAGCAACACCACCTCTGGAAACACCATATATTTT. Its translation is CASSNTTSGNTIYF. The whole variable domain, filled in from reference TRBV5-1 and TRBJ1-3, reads KAGVTQTPRYLIKTRGQQVTLSCSPISGHRSVSWYQQTPGQGLQFLFEYFSETQRNKGNFPGRFSGRQFSNSRSEMNVSTLELGDSALYLCASSNTTSGNTIYFGEGSWLTVV.

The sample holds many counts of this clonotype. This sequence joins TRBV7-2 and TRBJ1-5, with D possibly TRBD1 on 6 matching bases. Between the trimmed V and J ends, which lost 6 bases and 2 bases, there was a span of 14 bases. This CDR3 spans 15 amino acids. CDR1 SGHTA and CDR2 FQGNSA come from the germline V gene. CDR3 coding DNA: TGTGCCAGCAGTTCCCAGGGGAGAGGCAATCAGCCCCAGCATTTT. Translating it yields CASSSQGRGNQPQHF.

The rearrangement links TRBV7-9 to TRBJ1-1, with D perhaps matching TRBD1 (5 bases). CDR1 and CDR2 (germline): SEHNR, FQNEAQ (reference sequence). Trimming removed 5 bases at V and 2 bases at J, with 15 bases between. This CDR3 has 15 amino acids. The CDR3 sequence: CASSAGWGDNTEAFF. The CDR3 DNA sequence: TGTGCCAGCAGCGCGGGGTGGGGCGACAACACTGAAGCTTTCTTT. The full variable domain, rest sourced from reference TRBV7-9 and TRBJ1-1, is DTGVSQNPRHKITKRGQNVTFRCDPISEHNRLYWYRQTLGQGPEFLTYFQNEAQLEKSRLLSDRFSAERPKGSFSTLEIQRTEQGDSAMYLCASSAGWGDNTEAFFGQGTRLTVV.

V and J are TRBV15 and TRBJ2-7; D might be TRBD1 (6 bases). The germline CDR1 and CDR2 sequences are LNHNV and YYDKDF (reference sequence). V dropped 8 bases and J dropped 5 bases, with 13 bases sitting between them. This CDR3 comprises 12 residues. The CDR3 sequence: CATAHPGDEQYF. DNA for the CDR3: TGTGCCACCGCACACCCAGGGGACGAGCAGTACTTC.

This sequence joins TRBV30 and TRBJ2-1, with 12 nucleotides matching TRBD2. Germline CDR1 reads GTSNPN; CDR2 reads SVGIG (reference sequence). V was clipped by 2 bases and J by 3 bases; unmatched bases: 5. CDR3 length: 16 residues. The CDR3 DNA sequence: TGTGCCTGGAGTCCTTGGACTAGCGGGGACTACAATGAGCAGTTCTTC. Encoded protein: CAWSPWTSGDYNEQFF.

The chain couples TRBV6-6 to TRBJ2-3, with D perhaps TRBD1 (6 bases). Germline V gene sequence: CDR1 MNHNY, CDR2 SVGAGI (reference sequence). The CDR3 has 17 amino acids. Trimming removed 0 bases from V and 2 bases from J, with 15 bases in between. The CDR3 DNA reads TGTGCCAGCAGTTACTCACAGGGCCTACCCCTCACAGATACGCAGTATTTT. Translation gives CASSYSQGLPLTDTQYF.

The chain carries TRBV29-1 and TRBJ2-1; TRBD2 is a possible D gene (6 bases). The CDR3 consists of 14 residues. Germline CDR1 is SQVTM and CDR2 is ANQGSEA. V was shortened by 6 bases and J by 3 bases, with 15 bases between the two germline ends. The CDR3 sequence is CSVEGGSLYNEQFF. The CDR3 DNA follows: TGCAGCGTCGAGGGAGGCAGCCTCTACAATGAGCAGTTCTTC.

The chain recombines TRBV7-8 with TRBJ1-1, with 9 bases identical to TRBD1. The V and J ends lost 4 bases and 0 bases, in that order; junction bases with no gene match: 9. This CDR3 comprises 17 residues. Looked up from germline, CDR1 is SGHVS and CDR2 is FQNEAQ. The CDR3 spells CASSSQDRGIMNTEAFF. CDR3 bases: TGTGCCAGCAGCTCACAAGACAGGGGGATCATGAACACTGAAGCTTTCTTT.

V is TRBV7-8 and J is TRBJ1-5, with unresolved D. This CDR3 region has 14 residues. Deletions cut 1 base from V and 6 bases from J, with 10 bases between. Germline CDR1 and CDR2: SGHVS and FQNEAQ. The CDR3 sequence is CASSLGPLGQPQHF. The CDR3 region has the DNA TGTGCCAGCAGCTTAGGGCCCCTAGGTCAGCCCCAGCATTTT.

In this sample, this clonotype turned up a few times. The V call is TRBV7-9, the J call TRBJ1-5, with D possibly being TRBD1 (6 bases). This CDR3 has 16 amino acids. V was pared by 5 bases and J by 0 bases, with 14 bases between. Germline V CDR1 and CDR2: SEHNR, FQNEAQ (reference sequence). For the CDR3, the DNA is TGTGCCAGCAGCGGGGGCGAGAGTCATAGCAATCAGCCCCAGCATTTT. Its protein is CASSGGESHSNQPQHF.